The source of this T cell receptor (beta chain) is a study of T cells expressing NK-cell markers. About the study: Eight donors were sequenced, of whom seven were HCMV-seropositive, while the remaining one was HCMV-seronegative. Study outcomes and limitations: About 6 donors had dominant NKG2C+ clonotypes that comprised about 1.0-8% of their CD8+ T cells.

The germline gives CDR1 LNHDA, CDR2 SQIVND (reference sequence). The CDR3 is 14 amino acids. Reanalyzing the 5' RACE reads, TCRdb keeps one entry per CDR3 protein, without DNA. The sample table sets out hundreds of thousands of distinct CDR3 sequences. About this clonotype: The antigen remains unidentified.

This sequence joins TRBV19 and TRBJ1-2; TCRdb indicates TRBD1, and absent DNA this call remains unverified. This sequence was found in a woman aged 18-69 years in good health. The sequencing input was blood T cells: a sorted CD56 or NKG2C T cell subset, CD4+ or CD8+ T cells, or bulk PBMC T cells (not recorded which). CDR3 loop: CASSISGLFYGYTF.